Below, 25 T cell receptor beta chains from the same sample are listed, as sequenced in a study of blood T cell repertoires in COVID-19. Measured with immunoSEQ multiplex PCR; TCRdb has only the in-frame clones, and not every one. This sample yields some 270,000 clones, of which 85% to 90% are seen a single time; roughly 4% belongs to the top ten. The material sequenced was PBMCs or T cells enriched from blood (not recorded which). The receptors were sampled from a woman aged 25 to 45 with acute COVID-19.

The chain combines TRBV3-1 (or the pseudogene TRBV3-2) with TRBJ2-3; TRBD2 matches 9 bases. V was clipped by 0 bases and J by 2 bases; unmatched bases: 24. The CDR3 length is 23 residues. Germline lookup yields CDR1 LGHDT and CDR2 YNNKEL (reference sequence). The CDR3 nucleotides are TGTGCCAGCAGCCAAGATTCATCCTTGGGAGGGACTAGCACTCGCGAGCCCACAGATACGCAGTATTTT. Its protein is CASSQDSSLGGTSTREPTDTQYF.

The gene calls are TRBV3-1 (or the pseudogene TRBV3-2) and TRBJ2-1; 7 bases align to TRBD2. Germline loops: CDR1 LGHDT, CDR2 YNNKEL (reference sequence). Trimming at V came to 2 bases and at J to 0 bases, leaving 4 bases not matched to a gene. This CDR3 spans 16 amino acids. Here the CDR3 reads CASSQLAVSSYNEQFF. The CDR3 DNA reads as TGTGCCAGCAGCCAACTAGCGGTGAGCTCCTACAATGAGCAGTTCTTC.

V gene TRBV24-1 combines with J gene TRBJ2-1; 7 positions agree with TRBD1. Trimming cost V 4 bases and J 4 bases; bases outside gene matches: 6. Per the germline V gene, CDR1 is KGHDR and CDR2 is SFDVKD. CDR3 length: 15 amino acids. Written as DNA, the CDR3 is TGTGCCACCAGTGACCCGGGACAGATTTACAATGAGCAGTTCTTC. The encoded protein is CATSDPGQIYNEQFF.

The table lists this clone with a count of one. J is TRBJ2-7 and V is TRBV27, with TRBD2 matching over 11 bases. The CDR3 extends over 15 amino acids. CDR1 MNHEY and CDR2 SMNVEV come from the germline V gene (reference sequence). The trim removed 4 bases at V and 0 bases at J, leaving 2 bases unmatched. Here the CDR3 reads CASSWGLAVSYEQYF. The CDR3 DNA is TGTGCCAGCAGTTGGGGACTAGCGGTCTCCTACGAGCAGTACTTC.

The chain is built from TRBV1 and TRBJ1-4; the DNA was not compared with TRBD1, the D call given in the table. TRBV1 is shown as a pseudogene. The CDR3 covers 16 residues. The CDR3 loop reads CTSSQDSGQGNEKLFF. The DNA for the CDR3 is TGCACCAGCAGCCAAGATTCCGGGCAGGGGAATGAAAAACTGTTTTTT.

The chain joins TRBV11-1 to TRBJ2-3; a weak D match, TRBD2 (6 bases). Germline V CDR1 and CDR2: SGHAT, FQDESV (reference sequence). This CDR3 region has 16 residues. V was clipped by 3 bases and J by 4 bases, with 17 bases between them. The CDR3 reads CASSFAAGWGADTQYF. CDR3 sequence (DNA): TGTGCCAGCAGCTTCGCGGCGGGGTGGGGCGCAGATACGCAGTATTTT. The whole variable domain, remainder taken from reference TRBV11-1 and TRBJ2-3, is EAEVAQSPRYKITEKSQAVAFWCDPISGHATLYWYRQILGQGPELLVQFQDESVVDDSQLPKDRFSAERLKGVDSTLKIQPAELGDSAMYLCASSFAAGWGADTQYFGPGTRLTVL.

The V call is TRBV9, the J call TRBJ1-2; D is unclear. Germline V CDR1 and CDR2: SGDLS, YYNGEE. Trimming removed 5 bases at V and 7 bases at J, with 18 bases between. CDR3 length: 14 amino acids. Here the CDR3 DNA reads TGTGCCAGCAGGTTGGAAGGGAGTACGGGTGGCTACACCTTC. It translates to CASRLEGSTGGYTF.

This clone occurred once. The chain links TRBV12-5 to TRBJ1-6, with TRBD1 matching over 7 bases. The CDR3 extends over 16 amino acids. Germline-derived CDR1 and CDR2 are LGHNT and FRNRAP. Here the CDR3 reads CAAIVRDRKHNSPLHF. The CDR3 DNA sequence: TGTGCCGCGATCGTCCGGGACAGAAAACATAATTCACCCCTCCACTTT.

This sequence joins TRBV4-1 and TRBJ2-5; 7 nucleotides align to TRBD2. Germline loops: CDR1 MGHRA, CDR2 YSYEKL. V lost 1 base, J lost 5 bases, and 22 bases stayed unmatched. The CDR3 spans 20 residues. This chain's CDR3 is CASSQVWLAEPNNGRETQYF. The DNA of the CDR3 is TGCGCCAGCAGCCAAGTGTGGCTAGCGGAGCCTAATAACGGGCGTGAGACCCAGTACTTC.

J is TRBJ1-1 and V is TRBV30; D uncertain. Germline CDR1 reads GTSNPN; CDR2 reads SVGIG (reference sequence). There are 11 residues in the CDR3. V lost 0 bases, J lost 12 bases, and 11 bases lay in between. The CDR3 loop reads CAWSVTVSTFF. CDR3 bases: TGTGCCTGGAGTGTAACAGTCTCGACTTTCTTT.

This chain connects TRBV5-4 to TRBJ1-6, with D possibly TRBD1 on 6 matching bases. The CDR3 runs 17 residues. V shed 3 bases and J shed 2 bases, with 15 bases lying between them. CDR1 is SGHNT and CDR2 is YYREEE in the germline V gene (reference sequence). The chain's CDR3 is CASSSKQGRAYNSPLHF. The CDR3 region has the DNA TGTGCCAGCAGCTCGAAACAGGGAAGGGCCTATAATTCACCCCTCCACTTT.

This clone showed up just a few times. In nucleotides, the CDR3 is TGTGCCAGCAGTTTCGGAGGGGCCCCCTACGAGCAGTACTTC. It translates to CASSFGGAPYEQYF. This sequence joins TRBV28 and TRBJ2-7; a weak D match, TRBD2 (6 bases). The V gene's germline CDR1 is MDHEN and CDR2 SYDVKM. The CDR3 is 14 amino acids. The V end was cut by 3 bases, the J end by 2 bases, with 11 bases between.

This rearrangement joins TRBV5-1 to TRBJ2-1; 10 bases are shared with TRBD2. Germline V lookup: CDR1 SGHRS, CDR2 YFSETQ. V dropped 1 base and J dropped 7; count of bases not matched to a gene: 8. CDR3 length: 16 amino acids. CDR3 region: CASSLTLAGATNEQFF. The DNA of the CDR3 is TGCGCCAGCAGCTTGACCCTAGCGGGAGCAACGAATGAGCAGTTCTTC.

The chain combines TRBV19 with TRBJ2-5, with 9 bases fitting TRBD2. Germline CDR1 is LNHDA and CDR2 is SQIVND (reference sequence). The CDR3 loop spans 15 amino acids. V shed 5 bases and J 5 bases; nucleotides not matched to a gene: 9. The CDR3 loop reads CASSVLAGSHETQYF. For the CDR3, the DNA is TGTGCCAGTAGTGTTCTAGCGGGAAGCCATGAGACCCAGTACTTC.

The V gene is TRBV27, the J gene TRBJ2-3; tentative D call: TRBD2 (5 bases). This CDR3 is built from 13 residues. The V gene's germline CDR1 is MNHEY and CDR2 SMNVEV (reference sequence). V was shortened by 6 bases and J by 6 bases, with 13 bases between the two germline ends. Here the CDR3 reads CASRPNRGDTQYF. The CDR3 nucleotides are TGTGCCAGCAGACCGAATAGAGGGGATACGCAGTATTTT.

This chain joins TRBV5-1 and TRBJ1-1, with 9 bases aligning to TRBD1. The CDR3 is 14 amino acids. V gave up 3 bases and J gave up 0 bases; unmatched junction bases: 0. Germline lookup yields CDR1 SGHRS and CDR2 YFSETQ. The CDR3: CASSWTGVNTEAFF. The CDR3 nucleotides are TGCGCCAGCAGCTGGACAGGGGTGAACACTGAAGCTTTCTTT.

DNA for the CDR3: TGTGCCAGTACCACTACAGGGAAAACAACTAATGAAAAACTGTTTTTT. It codes for CASTTTGKTTNEKLFF. The chain combines TRBV19 with TRBJ1-4; D might be TRBD1 (6 bases). The CDR3 covers 16 residues. CDR1 and CDR2 (germline): LNHDA, SQIVND (reference sequence). V shed 7 bases and J shed 0 bases, with 15 bases lying between them.

V and J are TRBV27 and TRBJ2-5, with D possibly TRBD1 on 6 matching bases. This CDR3 is 15 amino acids long. The V and J ends lost 5 bases and 4 bases respectively, with 17 bases between them. Germline values: CDR1 MNHEY, CDR2 SMNVEV (reference sequence). CDR3 nucleotide sequence: TGTGCCAGCAGTCTAAAATACAGGGATCGAGAGACCCAGTACTTC. Protein sequence: CASSLKYRDRETQYF.

This clone was detected once. V usage is TRBV3-1 (or the pseudogene TRBV3-2) and J usage is TRBJ2-3, with D possibly being TRBD2 (5 bases). The germline gives CDR1 LGHDT, CDR2 YNNKEL (reference sequence). The CDR3 totals 16 residues. Trimming removed 4 bases from V and 0 bases from J, with 14 bases in between. The CDR3 is CASSLQLGGSTDTQYF. For the CDR3, the DNA is TGTGCCAGCAGCCTCCAGCTCGGCGGGAGCACAGATACGCAGTATTTT.

CDR3 in amino acids: CASSRRLPDTQYF. CDR3 nucleotides: TGTGCCAGCAGTCGGAGGCTCCCAGATACGCAGTATTTT. V and J are TRBV6-5 and TRBJ2-3, with D perhaps TRBD2 (5 bases). V lost 5 bases and J 4 bases, leaving 10 bases between the germline ends. From germline, CDR1 is MNHEY and CDR2 SVGAGI. The CDR3 is made up of 13 amino acids.

CDR3 sequence reads: CASSLGDRPFTDTQYF. In DNA, the CDR3 is TGTGCCAGCAGTTTAGGGGACAGACCCTTTACAGATACGCAGTATTTT. The chain uses TRBV27 and TRBJ2-3; TRBD1 aligns across 7 bases. The length of the CDR3 is 16 residues. The V gene's germline CDR1 is MNHEY and CDR2 SMNVEV (reference sequence). With 2 bases clipped from V and 3 bases from J, the junction kept 8 bases outside the gene matches.

The gene calls are TRBV28 and TRBJ2-2; TRBD2 agrees at 7 bases. Germline V lookup: CDR1 MDHEN, CDR2 SYDVKM. The CDR3 totals 15 residues. Unmatched junction bases numbered 7, after V lost 8 bases and J lost 1 base. This CDR3 is CASWGGLLNTGELFF. As DNA, the CDR3 is TGTGCCAGCTGGGGGGGACTCCTGAACACCGGGGAGCTGTTTTTT. The full variable domain, in which reference TRBV28 and TRBJ2-2 provide the parts outside the CDR3, is DVKVTQSSRYLVKRTGEKVFLECVQDMDHENMFWYRQDPGLGLRLIYFSYDVKMKEKGDIPEGYSVSREKKERFSLILESASTNQTSMYLCASWGGLLNTGELFFGEGSRLTVL.

The chain recombines TRBV7-2 with TRBJ1-5; D unclear. CDR1 SGHTA and CDR2 FQGNSA come from the germline V gene. The CDR3 is made up of 13 amino acids. Trimming pared 4 bases from V and 5 bases from J, leaving 9 bases between. Here the CDR3 DNA reads TGTGCCAGCAGCTCACAACGGGATCAGCCCCAGCATTTT. Its protein is CASSSQRDQPQHF.

This clone appeared a single time. The rearrangement uses TRBV7-8 and TRBJ1-2; TRBD1 aligns across 7 bases. V shed 5 bases, J shed 4 bases, and the junction held 10 bases outside the gene matches. In germline, CDR1 is SGHVS, CDR2 FQNEAQ. The CDR3 spans 15 residues. Here the CDR3 DNA reads TGTGCCAGCAGCCCGCAGGGGGAAATGGCCTATGGCTACACCTTC. Translating it yields CASSPQGEMAYGYTF.

The chain couples TRBV12-3 or TRBV12-4 to TRBJ1-5; TRBD1 might be the D (6 bases). The CDR3 totals 12 residues. V was pared by 6 bases and J by 5 bases, with 8 bases between. DNA for the CDR3: TGTGCCAGCAGCCCAGGGGATCAGCCCCAGCATTTT. It is translated as CASSPGDQPQHF.